This is a list of T cell receptor beta chains from one sample in a study of T cell changes during pregnancy in multiple sclerosis. Repertoires were generated with immunoSEQ multiplex PCR, while TCRdb's copy carries only in-frame clones and drops some. Counted here are about 89,000 clones, over 90% occurring once; the ten biggest clones make up about 0.8%. Source: peripheral blood, taken in the third trimester of pregnancy. These receptors originate from a female donor with multiple sclerosis, enrolled in a pregnancy study. CDR3s include the opening cysteine and the closing phenylalanine or tryptophan.

j_call	v_call	cdr3_aa
TRBJ2-7	TRBV7-9	CASSATENSYEQYF
TRBJ2-7	TRBV15	CATSRRTSGRSSEQYF
TRBJ1-5	TRBV6-1	CASSQDRASNQPQHF
TRBJ2-1	TRBV11-2	CASSSLAPSSYNEQFF
TRBJ1-1	TRBV9	CASSAGVRGTEAFF
TRBJ2-1	TRBV10-3	CAISGLGLIGYNEQFF
TRBJ1-1	TRBV28	CASTPGDNTEAFF
TRBJ2-7	TRBV5-1	CASSLGQMSSYEQYF
TRBJ1-4	TRBV28	CASSFQGTNEKLFF
TRBJ2-7	TRBV7-9	CASSLSNEQYF
TRBJ1-2	TRBV11-2	CASSPDRAYGYTF
TRBJ1-2	TRBV18	CASSLLGEGGLYGYTF
TRBJ2-1	TRBV5-5	CASSPSAGVGLGDEQFF
TRBJ1-1	TRBV21-1	CASRRRDMNTEAFF
TRBJ2-3	TRBV28	CASRRVSTDTQYF
TRBJ1-4	TRBV27	CASSLAGTGGGKLFF
TRBJ2-7	TRBV4-1	CASSQDYGTSPYEQYF
TRBJ1-5	TRBV4-1	CASSQGQLINQPQHF
TRBJ2-2	TRBV5-6	CASSLDWREGTGELFF
TRBJ2-7	TRBV5-1	CASRPMTGEYNEQYF
TRBJ2-7	TRBV9	CASSVGPDSGQLLSYEQYF
TRBJ2-7	TRBV14	CASSQVVGSYEQYF
TRBJ2-1	TRBV27	CASSRTSGSSNEQFF
TRBJ2-1	TRBV5-1	CASEGSSGNEQFF
TRBJ2-1	TRBV4-2	CASSQARDNEQFF
TRBJ2-4	TRBV4-2	CASSQVGGQLAKNIQYF
TRBJ1-5	TRBV7-9	CASSLAGQGQPQHF
TRBJ2-3	TRBV5-4	CASSLFAERSTDTQYF
TRBJ2-5	TRBV23-1	CASSHRGTRTGQGRVRETQYF
TRBJ2-6	TRBV30	CAWSTGALSGANVLTF
TRBJ1-3	TRBV7-6	CASSLLTGLSSGNTIYF
TRBJ1-1	TRBV5-1	CASSGWAVNTEAFF
TRBJ2-5	TRBV5-1	CASTQRPKETQYF
TRBJ2-1	TRBV9	CASSPRTTYNEQFF
TRBJ2-7	TRBV14	CASSPWPFYEQYF
TRBJ2-3	TRBV19	CASRMEDSTDTQYF
TRBJ2-1	TRBV5-8	CASSLLQGYGEQFF